Listed below are T cell receptor beta chains from one sample, sequenced in a study of CD8 T cells in ankylosing spondylitis. TCRdb re-called the 5' RACE reads through MiXCR, storing one row per CDR3 protein. This table holds about 360,000 distinct CDR3 sequences, roughly 20% found once. Sequencing used blood, either unsorted or a sorted T cell fraction (not recorded which). The receptors were sampled from a male donor with ankylosing spondylitis or in good health (not recorded which). Both conserved end residues are part of each CDR3. A D gene is named only where the DNA matches it firmly. The listing skips clone size in some rows; elsewhere it reads once, few, many or a size class.

clone_size: NA; d_call: NA; v_call: TRBV11-2; j_call: TRBJ2-7; cdr3_aa: CASSSWLREQYF; cdr3_nt: TGTGCCAGCAGCTCCTGGCTCCGCGAGCAGTACTTC
clone_size: NA; d_call: TRBD2; v_call: TRBV3-1; j_call: TRBJ2-1; cdr3_aa: CASSQEGSGGLYNEQFF; cdr3_nt: TGTGCCAGCAGCCAAGAAGGGTCGGGGGGTCTCTACAATGAGCAGTTCTTC
clone_size: NA; d_call: TRBD1; v_call: TRBV20-1; j_call: TRBJ1-1; cdr3_aa: CSARAWTGATNTEAFF; cdr3_nt: TGCAGTGCTAGAGCTTGGACAGGGGCGACAAACACTGAAGCTTTCTTT
clone_size: NA; d_call: NA; v_call: TRBV12-3/TRBV12-4; j_call: TRBJ1-1; cdr3_aa: CASSLGGTGTEAFF; cdr3_nt: TGTGCCAGCAGTTTAGGGGGGACTGGGACTGAAGCTTTCTTT
clone_size: few; d_call: TRBD2; v_call: TRBV20-1; j_call: TRBJ2-1; cdr3_aa: CSARDQAGGRNEQFF; cdr3_nt: TGCAGTGCTAGAGATCAAGCGGGGGGGCGCAATGAGCAGTTCTTC
clone_size: many; d_call: NA; v_call: TRBV12-3/TRBV12-4; j_call: TRBJ2-3; cdr3_aa: CASSPLGDTQYF; cdr3_nt: TGTGCCAGCAGCCCCTTGGGGGATACGCAGTATTTT
clone_size: few; d_call: NA; v_call: TRBV5-6; j_call: TRBJ2-1; cdr3_aa: CASSALSTYNEQFF; cdr3_nt: TGTGCCAGCAGCGCCCTTTCCACCTACAATGAGCAGTTCTTC
clone_size: NA; d_call: TRBD1; v_call: TRBV12-3/TRBV12-4; j_call: TRBJ2-1; cdr3_aa: CASNSYLRQGIYEQFF; cdr3_nt: TGTGCCAGCAACTCTTATCTGAGACAGGGTATCTATGAGCAGTTCTTC
clone_size: NA; d_call: NA; v_call: TRBV7-8; j_call: TRBJ2-7; cdr3_aa: CASSFGTEEQYF; cdr3_nt: TGTGCCAGCAGCTTCGGTACGGAGGAGCAGTACTTC
clone_size: many; d_call: NA; v_call: TRBV24-1; j_call: TRBJ2-1; cdr3_aa: CATSVGNEQFF; cdr3_nt: TGTGCCACCAGTGTGGGGAATGAGCAGTTCTTC
clone_size: NA; d_call: NA; v_call: TRBV25-1; j_call: TRBJ2-1; cdr3_aa: CASSSAGGPNEQFF; cdr3_nt: TGTGCCAGCAGTTCGGCCGGGGGCCCCAATGAGCAGTTCTTC
clone_size: few; d_call: TRBD1; v_call: TRBV20-1; j_call: TRBJ2-7; cdr3_aa: CSARDRFSYEQYF; cdr3_nt: TGCAGTGCTAGGGACAGGTTTTCCTACGAGCAGTACTTC
clone_size: few; d_call: NA; v_call: TRBV9; j_call: TRBJ2-2; cdr3_aa: CASSGVNRENTGELFF; cdr3_nt: TGTGCCAGCAGCGGAGTAAACAGGGAGAACACCGGGGAGCTGTTTTTT
clone_size: once; d_call: NA; v_call: TRBV30; j_call: TRBJ2-3; cdr3_aa: CAWSEGGSRADTQYF; cdr3_nt: TGTGCCTGGAGCGAGGGGGGTTCTCGGGCAGATACGCAGTATTTT
clone_size: many; d_call: NA; v_call: TRBV15; j_call: TRBJ1-2; cdr3_aa: CATSTQGYGYTF; cdr3_nt: TGTGCCACCAGCACACAGGGTTATGGCTACACCTTC
clone_size: NA; d_call: NA; v_call: TRBV10-2; j_call: TRBJ1-2; cdr3_aa: CASSESPELGYGYTF; cdr3_nt: TGCGCCAGCAGTGAATCACCGGAACTTGGTTATGGCTACACCTTC
clone_size: many; d_call: NA; v_call: TRBV27; j_call: TRBJ2-1; cdr3_aa: CASSGTDSYNEQFF; cdr3_nt: TGTGCCAGCAGCGGGACGGACTCCTACAATGAGCAGTTCTTC
clone_size: few; d_call: NA; v_call: TRBV5-6; j_call: TRBJ2-1; cdr3_aa: CASTPGGAYNEQFF; cdr3_nt: TGTGCCAGCACCCCGGGTGGCGCCTACAATGAGCAGTTCTTC
clone_size: NA; d_call: NA; v_call: TRBV15; j_call: TRBJ2-5; cdr3_aa: CATSTRDGMQETQYF; cdr3_nt: TGTGCCACCAGCACCCGGGACGGGATGCAAGAGACCCAGTACTTC
clone_size: few; d_call: NA; v_call: TRBV12-3/TRBV12-4; j_call: TRBJ1-1; cdr3_aa: CASSLATTSEAFF; cdr3_nt: TGTGCCAGCAGTTTAGCTACCACCTCTGAAGCTTTCTTT
clone_size: NA; d_call: NA; v_call: TRBV30; j_call: TRBJ2-3; cdr3_aa: CAWGAVGTDTQYF; cdr3_nt: TGTGCCTGGGGGGCTGTAGGAACAGATACGCAGTATTTT
clone_size: few; d_call: TRBD1; v_call: TRBV7-8; j_call: TRBJ1-5; cdr3_aa: CASSLASGQGGQPQHF; cdr3_nt: TGTGCCAGCAGCTTAGCCTCTGGACAGGGGGGTCAGCCCCAGCATTTT
clone_size: NA; d_call: TRBD1; v_call: TRBV24-1; j_call: TRBJ2-2; cdr3_aa: CATSGTRDRGSGTGELFF; cdr3_nt: TGTGCCACCAGTGGCACCCGGGACAGGGGTTCGGGCACCGGGGAGCTGTTTTTT
clone_size: few; d_call: TRBD2; v_call: TRBV15; j_call: TRBJ2-3; cdr3_aa: CATSRVSGGAFTDTQYF; cdr3_nt: TGTGCCACCAGCAGAGTAAGCGGGGGGGCGTTTACAGATACGCAGTATTTT
clone_size: NA; d_call: NA; v_call: TRBV2; j_call: TRBJ2-1; cdr3_aa: CASSEASVGEEQFF; cdr3_nt: TGTGCCAGCAGTGAAGCATCCGTCGGGGAGGAGCAGTTCTTC
clone_size: few; d_call: NA; v_call: TRBV11-2; j_call: TRBJ2-5; cdr3_aa: CASSFGVLIETQYF; cdr3_nt: TGTGCCAGCAGCTTTGGCGTCCTTATCGAGACCCAGTACTTC
clone_size: NA; d_call: TRBD1; v_call: TRBV15; j_call: TRBJ2-3; cdr3_aa: CATSLRQGLTDTQYF; cdr3_nt: TGTGCCACCAGCCTTCGACAGGGTTTGACAGATACGCAGTATTTT
clone_size: few; d_call: NA; v_call: TRBV11-2; j_call: TRBJ2-3; cdr3_aa: CASSPFVYAGADTQYF; cdr3_nt: TGTGCCAGCAGCCCCTTCGTCTATGCGGGCGCAGATACGCAGTATTTT
clone_size: NA; d_call: NA; v_call: TRBV12-3/TRBV12-4; j_call: TRBJ2-1; cdr3_aa: CASRLGPDGQFF; cdr3_nt: TGTGCCAGCAGGTTGGGCCCCGACGGACAGTTCTTC
clone_size: NA; d_call: NA; v_call: TRBV6-1; j_call: TRBJ2-3; cdr3_aa: CASGASHTDTQYF; cdr3_nt: TGTGCCAGCGGGGCCAGCCACACAGATACGCAGTATTTT
clone_size: NA; d_call: NA; v_call: TRBV5-5; j_call: TRBJ2-1; cdr3_aa: CASSSSPGREFYNEQFF; cdr3_nt: TGTGCCAGCAGCTCGTCACCGGGTAGGGAATTCTACAATGAGCAGTTCTTC
clone_size: NA; d_call: TRBD1; v_call: TRBV29-1; j_call: TRBJ2-1; cdr3_aa: CSVEDLRGTEYNEQFF; cdr3_nt: TGCAGCGTTGAAGATCTTAGGGGGACAGAATACAATGAGCAGTTCTTC
clone_size: NA; d_call: NA; v_call: TRBV18; j_call: TRBJ2-3; cdr3_aa: CASSRKLRASSADTQYF; cdr3_nt: TGTGCCAGCTCACGCAAACTGCGGGCCAGCTCGGCAGATACGCAGTATTTT
clone_size: few; d_call: TRBD1; v_call: TRBV6-1; j_call: TRBJ2-3; cdr3_aa: CASSKRDRGFPDTQYF; cdr3_nt: TGTGCCAGCAGTAAACGGGACAGGGGCTTTCCAGATACGCAGTATTTT
clone_size: NA; d_call: TRBD2; v_call: TRBV15; j_call: TRBJ2-3; cdr3_aa: CATSRDRGEAGATSTDTQYF; cdr3_nt: TGTGCCACCAGCAGAGACCGGGGGGAAGCGGGGGCTACTAGCACAGATACGCAGTATTTT
clone_size: few; d_call: NA; v_call: TRBV21-1; j_call: TRBJ1-2; cdr3_aa: CASSKVGYYGYTF; cdr3_nt: TGTGCCAGCAGCAAAGTGGGGTACTATGGCTACACCTTC
clone_size: NA; d_call: NA; v_call: TRBV4-1; j_call: TRBJ2-7; cdr3_aa: CASSSAKAYEQYF; cdr3_nt: TGCGCCAGCAGCTCGGCCAAGGCCTACGAGCAGTACTTC
clone_size: NA; d_call: NA; v_call: TRBV5-5; j_call: TRBJ2-2; cdr3_aa: CASSLGDSAFTGELFF; cdr3_nt: TGTGCCAGCAGCTTGGGCGACAGCGCATTCACCGGGGAGCTGTTTTTT
clone_size: NA; d_call: NA; v_call: TRBV7-2; j_call: TRBJ2-3; cdr3_aa: CASSKQATDTQYF; cdr3_nt: TGTGCCAGCAGCAAACAGGCGACAGATACGCAGTATTTT
clone_size: few; d_call: NA; v_call: TRBV4-1; j_call: TRBJ2-3; cdr3_aa: CASSQEDLGYSDTQYF; cdr3_nt: TGCGCCAGCAGCCAAGAAGACTTAGGGTATTCAGATACGCAGTATTTT
clone_size: NA; d_call: TRBD1; v_call: TRBV4-1; j_call: TRBJ1-2; cdr3_aa: CASSPRTGDNYGYTF; cdr3_nt: TGCGCCAGCAGCCCGAGGACAGGAGATAACTATGGCTACACCTTC
clone_size: NA; d_call: NA; v_call: TRBV4-1; j_call: TRBJ1-2; cdr3_aa: CASSQDHTANYGYTF; cdr3_nt: TGCGCCAGCAGCCAAGATCACACAGCTAACTATGGCTACACCTTC
clone_size: few; d_call: TRBD1; v_call: TRBV20-1; j_call: TRBJ2-5; cdr3_aa: CSARARGQETQYF; cdr3_nt: TGCAGTGCTAGAGCGAGGGGGCAGGAGACCCAGTACTTC
clone_size: many; d_call: NA; v_call: TRBV15; j_call: TRBJ2-3; cdr3_aa: CATSRRDSTQYF; cdr3_nt: TGTGCCACCAGCCGCCGGGACTCTACGCAGTATTTT
clone_size: many; d_call: NA; v_call: TRBV10-3; j_call: TRBJ2-7; cdr3_aa: CAISDVNTYEQYF; cdr3_nt: TGTGCCATCAGTGACGTCAATACCTACGAGCAGTACTTC
clone_size: NA; d_call: NA; v_call: TRBV20-1; j_call: TRBJ2-7; cdr3_aa: CSARDLETGRLF; cdr3_nt: TGCAGTGCTAGAGATCTGGAGACGGGGCGGTTGTTC
clone_size: many; d_call: NA; v_call: TRBV12-3/TRBV12-4; j_call: TRBJ2-7; cdr3_aa: CASSWDGAYEQYF; cdr3_nt: TGTGCCAGCAGTTGGGACGGAGCCTACGAGCAGTACTTC
clone_size: NA; d_call: NA; v_call: TRBV9; j_call: TRBJ2-1; cdr3_aa: CASSVGSGFNYNEQFF; cdr3_nt: TGTGCCAGCAGCGTAGGATCTGGGTTTAATTACAATGAGCAGTTCTTC
clone_size: NA; d_call: TRBD2; v_call: TRBV3-1; j_call: TRBJ2-7; cdr3_aa: CASSHEGLASYEQYF; cdr3_nt: TGTGCCAGCAGCCACGAGGGACTAGCCTCCTACGAGCAGTACTTC
clone_size: few; d_call: NA; v_call: TRBV7-9; j_call: TRBJ2-5; cdr3_aa: CASSPPQETQYF; cdr3_nt: TGTGCCAGCAGCCCGCCGCAAGAGACCCAGTACTTC
clone_size: many; d_call: NA; v_call: TRBV7-9; j_call: TRBJ2-7; cdr3_aa: CASSPPGGSYEQYF; cdr3_nt: TGTGCCAGCAGTCCCCCCGGCGGCTCCTACGAGCAGTACTTC
clone_size: few; d_call: TRBD1; v_call: TRBV4-1; j_call: TRBJ2-7; cdr3_aa: CASSQPGTGAYEQYF; cdr3_nt: TGCGCCAGCAGCCAACCCGGGACAGGAGCCTACGAGCAGTACTTC
clone_size: NA; d_call: NA; v_call: TRBV21-1; j_call: TRBJ2-5; cdr3_aa: CASSKGGTAETGTQYF; cdr3_nt: TGTGCCAGCAGCAAAGGGGGGACAGCGGAGACCGGGACCCAGTACTTC
clone_size: few; d_call: NA; v_call: TRBV21-1; j_call: TRBJ2-1; cdr3_aa: CASIGGVHNEQFF; cdr3_nt: TGTGCCAGCATTGGGGGTGTCCACAATGAGCAGTTCTTC
clone_size: NA; d_call: NA; v_call: TRBV2; j_call: TRBJ1-2; cdr3_aa: CASISGDGGYTF; cdr3_nt: TGTGCCAGCATTTCAGGGGACGGGGGCTACACCTTC
clone_size: NA; d_call: NA; v_call: TRBV11-2; j_call: TRBJ2-5; cdr3_aa: CASSLDHGVEEETQYF; cdr3_nt: TGTGCCAGCAGCTTAGATCATGGAGTTGAGGAAGAGACCCAGTACTTC
clone_size: few; d_call: NA; v_call: TRBV3-1; j_call: TRBJ2-1; cdr3_aa: CASSQGLAGNYEQFF; cdr3_nt: TGTGCCAGCAGCCAAGGGTTGGCGGGGAACTATGAGCAGTTCTTC
clone_size: few; d_call: NA; v_call: TRBV12-3/TRBV12-4; j_call: TRBJ2-5; cdr3_aa: CASSFGPSETQYF; cdr3_nt: TGTGCCAGCAGTTTTGGCCCCTCCGAGACCCAGTACTTC
clone_size: few; d_call: TRBD1; v_call: TRBV2; j_call: TRBJ2-7; cdr3_aa: CASRWTGSYEQYF; cdr3_nt: TGTGCCAGCAGATGGACAGGGAGCTACGAGCAGTACTTC